This is a list of T cell receptor beta chains from one sample in a study of blood T cells in healthy people across ages. TCRdb reprocessed the 5' RACE reads with MiXCR, giving one entry per CDR3 protein. The sample yields about 1.7 million distinct CDR3 sequences, 28% seen once. The sample consisted of blood. The receptors come from a woman under 40 in good health. CDR3s include the opening cysteine and the closing phenylalanine or tryptophan. Each record gives: D gene, clone size, V gene, CDR3 length, J gene, CDR3 protein, CDR3 DNA. The D gene is left open where the match is weak. The size of a clone is reported for some rows only, either as once, few or many, or as a class for expanded clones.

.	.	TRBV20-1	13	TRBJ2-7	CSARGPDSYEQYF	TGCAGTGCTAGAGGGCCTGACTCCTACGAGCAGTACTTC
.	.	TRBV12-3/TRBV12-4	14	TRBJ1-5	CASSNNFGGQPQHF	TGTGCCAGCAGCAACAACTTCGGGGGGCAGCCCCAGCATTTT
TRBD1	many	TRBV7-3	14	TRBJ2-7	CASSSQQGAYEQYF	TGTGCCAGCAGCTCTCAACAGGGGGCCTACGAGCAGTACTTC
TRBD1	.	TRBV9	14	TRBJ1-2	CASSVARTGDDYTF	TGTGCCAGCAGCGTGGCCCGGACAGGGGACGACTACACCTTC
.	.	TRBV6-4	13	TRBJ2-3	CASSAQSTDTQYF	TGTGCCAGCAGTGCCCAGAGCACAGATACGCAGTATTTT
TRBD2	.	TRBV3-1	14	TRBJ2-7	CAGSQGTSDIEQYF	TGTGCCGGCAGCCAGGGGACTAGCGACATCGAGCAGTACTTC
TRBD1	many	TRBV25-1	13	TRBJ1-2	CASSRQGVYGYTF	TGTGCCAGCAGTCGCCAGGGGGTCTATGGCTACACCTTC
.	few	TRBV29-1	14	TRBJ1-5	CSVAEGGSNQPQHF	TGCAGCGTTGCAGAGGGGGGAAGCAATCAGCCCCAGCATTTT
TRBD1	few	TRBV4-1	15	TRBJ1-5	CASSQEGASNQPQHF	TGCGCCAGCAGCCAGGAGGGGGCGAGCAATCAGCCCCAGCATTTT
TRBD2	few	TRBV18	15	TRBJ2-3	CASSLISGDTDTQYF	TGTGCCAGCTCACTAATCAGCGGGGACACAGATACGCAGTATTTT
.	.	TRBV9	13	TRBJ2-4	CAGSVTGGAIQYF	TGTGCCGGCAGCGTAACAGGGGGGGCCATTCAGTACTTC
.	.	TRBV19	13	TRBJ2-1	CASSISAYNEQFF	TGTGCTAGTAGTATCTCGGCTTACAATGAGCAGTTCTTC
TRBD2	many	TRBV20-1	13	TRBJ2-1	CSARERRLAEQFF	TGCAGTGCTAGAGAGAGGAGACTAGCGGAGCAGTTCTTC
TRBD1	.	TRBV10-1	14	TRBJ2-1	CASSRRQGIHEQFF	TGCGCCAGCAGTCGGAGACAGGGGATCCATGAGCAGTTCTTC
.	.	TRBV6-5	15	TRBJ1-2	CASRGTGRSLYGYTF	TGTGCCAGCAGGGGAACGGGACGGAGCCTTTATGGCTACACCTTC
TRBD2	.	TRBV25-1	17	TRBJ2-3	CASNDSGGGPSTDTQYF	TGTGCCAGCAATGATAGCGGGGGAGGTCCTAGCACAGATACGCAGTATTTT
.	.	TRBV10-3	12	TRBJ2-7	CAIGIGGTEQYF	TGTGCCATCGGGATTGGGGGGACCGAGCAGTACTTC
.	.	TRBV6-4	15	TRBJ1-6	CASSDTPDLNSPLHF	TGTGCCAGCAGTGACACACCGGACCTTAATTCACCCCTCCACTTT
.	few	TRBV10-3	15	TRBJ2-1	CAISEPVVDGNEQFF	TGTGCCATCAGTGAGCCAGTAGTAGATGGGAATGAGCAGTTCTTC
TRBD2	many	TRBV24-1	15	TRBJ2-1	CATSSGGGAGGEQFF	TGTGCCACCAGTTCTGGCGGGGGGGCGGGAGGTGAGCAGTTCTTC
.	.	TRBV14	14	TRBJ2-7	CASSQVRSRGEQYF	TGTGCCAGCAGCCAAGTACGGAGCCGGGGCGAGCAGTACTTC
.	few	TRBV28	11	TRBJ2-3	CASGSGATQYF	TGTGCCAGCGGCTCAGGAGCTACGCAGTATTTT
.	few	TRBV5-1	14	TRBJ2-1	CASSFDIGRNEQFF	TGCGCCAGCAGCTTCGACATTGGGCGCAATGAGCAGTTCTTC
TRBD1	.	TRBV5-5	15	TRBJ2-5	CASSEGQGRLETQYF	TGTGCCAGCAGCGAGGGACAGGGGAGGTTAGAGACCCAGTACTTC
TRBD2	many	TRBV20-1	12	TRBJ2-7	CSASGRASEQYF	TGCAGTGCTAGCGGGAGGGCCTCCGAGCAGTACTTC
.	once	TRBV10-3	14	TRBJ2-5	CAISQQDSEETQYF	TGTGCCATCAGCCAACAGGACTCGGAAGAGACCCAGTACTTC
TRBD2	few	TRBV7-9	20	TRBJ2-1	CASSLGSRVVGLVKTYEQFF	TGTGCCAGCAGCTTAGGATCCAGGGTTGTGGGACTAGTTAAGACGTATGAGCAGTTCTTC
TRBD2	.	TRBV20-1	15	TRBJ2-7	CSASPLGAGDYEQYF	TGCAGTGCTAGCCCACTTGGAGCGGGAGACTACGAGCAGTACTTC
TRBD2	many	TRBV12-3/TRBV12-4	13	TRBJ2-1	CATELAQYNEQFF	TGTGCCACCGAACTAGCGCAGTACAATGAGCAGTTCTTC
.	.	TRBV24-1	14	TRBJ2-1	CATSAPVPPNEQFF	TGTGCCACCAGTGCCCCCGTTCCCCCCAATGAGCAGTTCTTC
TRBD2	.	TRBV19	14	TRBJ2-5	CASLLAGVGKTQYF	TGTGCTTCCCTACTAGCGGGAGTTGGGAAGACCCAGTACTTC
.	few	TRBV20-1	13	TRBJ2-3	CSARAQITDTQYF	TGCAGTGCTAGAGCCCAGATTACAGATACGCAGTATTTT
TRBD1	.	TRBV29-1	14	TRBJ2-7	CSARQGLSSYEQYF	TGCAGCGCCCGACAGGGGCTTAGCTCCTACGAGCAGTACTTC
TRBD1	.	TRBV7-6	21	TRBJ2-7	CASSLRARDRRGPSAFYEQYF	TGTGCCAGCAGCTTAAGGGCCCGGGACAGAAGGGGCCCCTCCGCTTTCTACGAGCAGTACTTC
.	many	TRBV5-1	13	TRBJ2-3	CASSLPPSDTQYF	TGCGCCAGCAGCTTGCCGCCTTCAGATACGCAGTATTTT
TRBD2	few	TRBV6-2/TRBV6-3	15	TRBJ2-3	CASSLAGINTDTQYF	TGTGCCAGCAGTCTAGCGGGGATAAACACAGATACGCAGTATTTT
TRBD2	few	TRBV6-6	16	TRBJ2-5	CASTQLLAGAQETQYF	TGTGCCAGCACCCAACTCTTAGCGGGGGCTCAAGAGACCCAGTACTTC
.	few	TRBV4-3	13	TRBJ1-1	CASSQAGLDEAFF	TGCGCCAGCAGCCAAGCAGGGTTGGATGAAGCTTTCTTT
.	.	TRBV2	12	TRBJ1-4	CASSEQPEKLFF	TGTGCCAGCAGTGAACAGCCTGAAAAACTGTTTTTT
.	.	TRBV4-2	14	TRBJ1-5	CASSQGSGDQPQHF	TGTGCCAGCAGCCAAGGGTCGGGGGATCAGCCCCAGCATTTT
.	once	TRBV5-1	13	TRBJ2-2	CASSLKDTVELFF	TGCGCCAGCAGCTTGAAGGACACCGTGGAGCTGTTTTTT
TRBD2	many	TRBV20-1	13	TRBJ2-1	CSASLGLAFEQFF	TGCAGTGCTAGCCTAGGACTAGCATTTGAGCAGTTCTTC
TRBD1	.	TRBV27	14	TRBJ2-7	CASSSGTGEFEQYF	TGTGCCAGCAGTTCCGGGACAGGGGAATTCGAGCAGTACTTC
.	.	TRBV20-1	12	TRBJ1-2	CSASGGNYGYTF	TGCAGTGCTAGCGGCGGGAACTATGGCTACACCTTC
.	.	TRBV20-1	15	TRBJ2-5	CSARDPIPQRETQYF	TGCAGTGCTAGAGACCCGATCCCACAACGGGAGACCCAGTACTTC
TRBD1	.	TRBV28	15	TRBJ1-1	CASSLSGGAKTEAFF	TGTGCCAGCAGTTTATCAGGGGGGGCGAAGACTGAAGCTTTCTTT
TRBD2	.	TRBV12-3/TRBV12-4	14	TRBJ2-1	CASSRSGGNNEQLF	TGTGCCAGCAGTCGCAGCGGGGGGAACAATGAGCAGCTCTTC
TRBD1	few	TRBV10-3	15	TRBJ1-5	CAIRATGNSNQPQHF	TGTGCCATCAGGGCGACAGGGAATAGCAATCAGCCCCAGCATTTT
.	.	TRBV28	15	TRBJ2-5	CASSFSRRIQETQYF	TGTGCCAGCAGTTTCTCCAGGCGCATCCAAGAGACCCAGTACTTC
.	.	TRBV21-1	14	TRBJ1-2	CASSKGPGTYGYTF	TGTGCCAGCAGCAAAGGCCCGGGGACCTATGGCTACACCTTC
.	.	TRBV29-1	13	TRBJ2-5	CSTGEDLVETQYF	TGCAGCACGGGAGAGGACCTAGTTGAGACCCAGTACTTC
TRBD2	many	TRBV29-1	14	TRBJ2-3	CSVARGGATDTQYF	TGCAGCGTTGCGCGCGGGGGAGCCACAGATACGCAGTATTTT
.	.	TRBV21-1	15	TRBJ1-2	CASSKKGRYPGGYTF	TGTGCCAGCAGCAAAAAGGGCCGCTACCCGGGAGGCTACACCTTC